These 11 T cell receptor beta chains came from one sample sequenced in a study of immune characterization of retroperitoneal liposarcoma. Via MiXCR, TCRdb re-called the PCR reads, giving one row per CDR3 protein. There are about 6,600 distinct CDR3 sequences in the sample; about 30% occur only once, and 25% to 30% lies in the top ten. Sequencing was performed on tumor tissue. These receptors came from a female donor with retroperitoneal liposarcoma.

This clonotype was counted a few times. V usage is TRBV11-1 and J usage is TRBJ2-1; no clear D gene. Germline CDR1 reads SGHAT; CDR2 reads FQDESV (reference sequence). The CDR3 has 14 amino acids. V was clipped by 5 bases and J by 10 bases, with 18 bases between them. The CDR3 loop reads CASSVPGYSGEQFF. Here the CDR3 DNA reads TGTGCCAGCAGCGTACCCGGGTACTCTGGAGAGCAGTTCTTC.

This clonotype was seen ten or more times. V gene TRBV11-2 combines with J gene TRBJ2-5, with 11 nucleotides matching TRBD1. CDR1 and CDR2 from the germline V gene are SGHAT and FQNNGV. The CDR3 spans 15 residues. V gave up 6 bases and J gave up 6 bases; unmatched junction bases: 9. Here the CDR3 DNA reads TGTGCCAGCAGTTCTACCGGGACAGGGGGTCAGACCCAGTACTTC. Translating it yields CASSSTGTGGQTQYF.

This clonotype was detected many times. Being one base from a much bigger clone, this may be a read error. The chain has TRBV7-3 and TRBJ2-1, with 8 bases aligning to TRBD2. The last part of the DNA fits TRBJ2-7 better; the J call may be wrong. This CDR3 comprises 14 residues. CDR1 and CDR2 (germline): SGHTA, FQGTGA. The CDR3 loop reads CASSLTGTSHEQYF. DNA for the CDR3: TGTGCCAGCAGCTTAACTGGGACTAGTCATGAGCAGTACTTC.

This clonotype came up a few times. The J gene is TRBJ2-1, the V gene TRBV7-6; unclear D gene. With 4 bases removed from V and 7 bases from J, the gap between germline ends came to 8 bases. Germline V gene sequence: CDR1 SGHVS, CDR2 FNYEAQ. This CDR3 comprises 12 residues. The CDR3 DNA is TGTGCCAGCAGCTCCACGTGGAATGAGCAGTTCTTC. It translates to CASSSTWNEQFF.

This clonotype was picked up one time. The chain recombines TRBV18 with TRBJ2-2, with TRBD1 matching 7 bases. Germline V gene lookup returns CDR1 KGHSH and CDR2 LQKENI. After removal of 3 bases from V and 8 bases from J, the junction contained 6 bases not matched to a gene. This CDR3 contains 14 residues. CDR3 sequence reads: CASSPISTGGELFF. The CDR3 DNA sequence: TGTGCCAGCTCACCGATATCGACAGGGGGGGAGCTGTTTTTT.

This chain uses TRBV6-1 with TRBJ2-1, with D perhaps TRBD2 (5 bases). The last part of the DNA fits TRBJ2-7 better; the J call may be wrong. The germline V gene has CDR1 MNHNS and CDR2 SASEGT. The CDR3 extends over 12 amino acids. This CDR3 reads CASVRVGNEQYF. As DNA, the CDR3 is TGTGCCAGCGTGAGAGTCGGGAATGAGCAGTACTTC.

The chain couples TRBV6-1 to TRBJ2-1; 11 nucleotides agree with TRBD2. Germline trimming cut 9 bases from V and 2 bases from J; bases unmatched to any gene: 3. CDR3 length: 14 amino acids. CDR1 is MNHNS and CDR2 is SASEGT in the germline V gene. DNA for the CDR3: TGTGCCAGTCATAGCGGGAGGGCCTACAATGAGCAGTTCTTC. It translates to CASHSGRAYNEQFF.

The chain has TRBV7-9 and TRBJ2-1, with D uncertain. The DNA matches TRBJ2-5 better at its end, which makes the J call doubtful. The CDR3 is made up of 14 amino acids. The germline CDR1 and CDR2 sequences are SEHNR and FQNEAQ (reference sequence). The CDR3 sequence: CASSLGWSPETQYF. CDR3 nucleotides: TGTGCCAGCAGCTTAGGGTGGTCACCAGAGACCCAGTACTTC.

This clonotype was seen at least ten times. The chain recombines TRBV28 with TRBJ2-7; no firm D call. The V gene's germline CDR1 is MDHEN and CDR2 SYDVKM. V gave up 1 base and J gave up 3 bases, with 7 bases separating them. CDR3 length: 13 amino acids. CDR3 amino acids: CASSLYGNYEQYF. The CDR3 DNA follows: TGTGCCAGCAGTTTATATGGGAACTACGAGCAGTACTTC.

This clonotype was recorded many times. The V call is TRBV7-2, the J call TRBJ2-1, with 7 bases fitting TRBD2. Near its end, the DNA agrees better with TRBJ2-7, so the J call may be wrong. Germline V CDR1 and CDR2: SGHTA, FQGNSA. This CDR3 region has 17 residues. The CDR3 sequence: CASNHPRVSGLYNEQYF. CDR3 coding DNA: TGTGCCAGCAACCACCCGAGGGTTAGCGGGCTTTACAATGAGCAGTACTTC.

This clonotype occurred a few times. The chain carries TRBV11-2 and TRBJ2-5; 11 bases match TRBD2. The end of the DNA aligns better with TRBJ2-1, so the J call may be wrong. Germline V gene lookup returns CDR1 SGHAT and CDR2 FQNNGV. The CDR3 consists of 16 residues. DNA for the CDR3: TGTGCCAGCAGCTTACCAACTAGCGGGAGAAAGGAGACCCAGTTCTTC. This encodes CASSLPTSGRKETQFF.